This T cell receptor (beta chain) was captured in a study of regulatory T cells in long-lasting Graves disease. Specified time point: persistent/refractory GD, antithyroid drugs over 5 years with positive TRAb. Isolated PBMC RNA provided the starting material for the TCR library. A remark on this clonotype: A much larger clone is a single base away; this may be a read error.

Arm-PCR of CDR3 regions and iRepertoire HTBI primers were the basis on which TCR beta libraries were built. Using its own MiXCR run on the multiplex PCR reads, TCRdb lists one record per CDR3 protein. The sample includes fewer than 450,000 distinct CDR3 sequences, 20% to 25% seen only once; the top ten take roughly 20%. The material sequenced was peripheral blood mononuclear cells (PBMCs), taken when the disease was refractory, from a patient treated with antithyroid drugs. The TCR comes from a female donor with Graves disease.

Here the CDR3 DNA reads TGTGCCAGCAGCTTATTAAGTCTCTACGAGCAGCACTTC. It codes for CASSLLSLYEQHF. This chain uses TRBV7-2 with TRBJ2-7; no definite D call. This CDR3 comprises 13 residues. Looked up from germline, CDR1 is SGHTA and CDR2 is FQGNSA.